The clone carrying this T cell receptor beta chain was seen more than once but under ten times. Its antigen is still unknown. This sample is part of a study of T cells after yellow fever vaccination. Germline V CDR1 and CDR2: LNHNV, YYDKDF (reference sequence). V shed 8 bases and J 3 bases; nucleotides not matched to a gene: 9. The CDR3 covers 14 residues. General study results and limits: Re-detected after boosting: most primary clones, 95% to 98% of CD4 and roughly 88% of CD8.

A 5'RACE template-switching step, the method used to make TCR cDNA, added a universal primer site and UMIs. Via MiXCR, TCRdb re-called the 5' RACE reads, giving one row per CDR3 protein. The profile shows tens of thousands of distinct CDR3 sequences, more than 5.5% of them singletons. J is TRBJ1-1 and V is TRBV15; TRBD1 matches 7 bases. The TCR was taken from a man between 18 and 29 years old who received the YFV17D yellow fever vaccine. This sample comprised CD8+ T cells sorted from PBMCs, obtained 5 to 6 days after the first yellow fever vaccination. This CDR3 reads CATLRTGWDTEAFF. CDR3 sequence (DNA): TGTGCCACCCTTCGGACAGGATGGGACACTGAAGCTTTCTTT.